The text below deals with one T cell receptor beta chain. What it binds is unknown. The protocol was immunoSEQ multiplex PCR, while the TCRdb copy is restricted to in-frame clones and leaves out a portion. The sample records 43,000 or so clones, over 80% being singletons. This sample was taken from a study of OX40 agonist ivuxolimab in advanced cancers. Study-wide results and caveats: CD8+ T cells (on average) carried more expanded clones than CD4+ T cells.

The CDR3 consists of 13 residues. Trimming cost V 5 bases and J 7 bases, with 15 bases left between them. The germline gives CDR1 LNHDA, CDR2 SQIVND (reference sequence). Exclusion applied to patients with autoimmune disease history or systemic immunosuppression. The sequenced sample was CD4+ or CD8+ T cells sorted from blood, obtained in a trial of the OX40 agonist ivuxolimab. This receptor was taken from an adult with an advanced solid tumor such as melanoma, head and neck, liver or kidney cancer. The gene calls are TRBV19 and TRBJ2-7, with D uncertain. CDR3 sequence reads: CASSGPLFTEQYF. The DNA for the CDR3 is TGTGCCAGTAGTGGTCCCCTCTTTACTGAGCAGTACTTC. Using reference TRBV19 and TRBJ2-7 for the parts outside the CDR3, the full variable domain is DGGITQSPKYLFRKEGQNVTLSCEQNLNHDAMYWYRQDPGQGLRLIYYSQIVNDFQKGDIAEGYSVSREKKESFPLTVTSAQKNPTAFYLCASSGPLFTEQYFGPGTRLTVT.